This passage covers 9 T cell receptor beta chains from one sample sequenced in a study of T cell repertoires in cytomegalovirus infection. TCRdb re-called the reads with MiXCR, one entry per CDR3 protein. The profile covers about 470,000 distinct CDR3 sequences, with roughly 42% appearing a single time and about 39% taken by the ten largest. No antigen has been identified for these receptors. The material sequenced was cultured PBMCs, taken from culture after CMV antigen stimulation. These receptors were obtained from a human donor in good health (CMV status not recorded). Some clones in this sample may be carry-over from other donors' samples.

V usage is TRBV12-3 or TRBV12-4 and J usage is TRBJ2-5, with a weak D call TRBD1 (5 bases). Trimming removed 8 bases at V and 4 bases at J, with 14 bases between. The length of the CDR3 is 13 residues. The CDR3 DNA follows: TGTGCCAGCCAGGGCATGGAAGGAGAGACCCAGTACTTC. Translation gives CASQGMEGETQYF.

This clonotype appeared a few times. The J gene is TRBJ2-3, the V gene TRBV10-3; TRBD2 matches at 16 bases. The CDR3 runs 15 residues. The V and J ends lost 10 bases and 3 bases, in that order; junction bases with no gene match: 4. Per germline, CDR1 ENHRY and CDR2 SYGVKD. In DNA, the CDR3 is TGTGCCACCGGGACTAGCGGGGGGGCGACAGATACGCAGTATTTT. As protein: CATGTSGGATDTQYF.

This chain's CDR3 is CASSPEGWTSREQYF. The CDR3 coding sequence is TGTGCCAGCAGCCCTGAGGGGTGGACTTCCCGCGAGCAGTACTTC. The rearrangement links TRBV11-2 to TRBJ2-7; D tentatively fits TRBD1 or TRBD2 (5 bases each). Germline V lookup: CDR1 SGHAT, CDR2 FQNNGV. This CDR3 spans 15 amino acids. The germline V and J ends were trimmed by 5 bases and 6 bases, with 20 bases remaining between them.

V usage is TRBV18 and J usage is TRBJ2-1; TRBD2 aligns across 9 bases. Germline-derived CDR1 and CDR2 are KGHSH and LQKENI. Losses at the gene ends were 0 bases for V and 4 bases for J; bases not matched to a gene: 4. The CDR3 runs to 16 residues. The CDR3: CASSPPQRGVYNEQFF. The CDR3 DNA is TGTGCCAGCTCACCACCGCAGCGGGGGGTATACAATGAGCAGTTCTTC.

This chain links TRBV6-2 or TRBV6-3 with TRBJ2-1; 11 positions match TRBD2. Germline V lookup: CDR1 MNHEY, CDR2 SVGEGT. V lost 2 bases to trimming and J lost 7 bases; unmatched junction nucleotides: 7. The CDR3 is 16 amino acids. DNA of the CDR3: TGTGCCAGCAGTTACGATCCTAGCGGGAGGAAGAATGAGCAGTTCTTC. It encodes CASSYDPSGRKNEQFF.

This clonotype was seen a handful of times. This chain links TRBV12-3 or TRBV12-4 with TRBJ2-3, with a possible D match to TRBD2 (6 bases). The CDR3 has 16 residues. V dropped 5 bases and J dropped 1 base, with 16 bases sitting between them. CDR3 sequence reads: CASSPSERGGTDTQYF. CDR3 coding DNA: TGTGCCAGCAGTCCTAGCGAGCGAGGGGGCACAGATACGCAGTATTTT.

Points on this clonotype: One end of the junction does not line up with germline, which may come from a read error. V and J are TRBV13 and TRBJ1-1; D is unresolved. Germline CDR1 PRHDT, CDR2 FYEKMQ (reference sequence). The CDR3 is made up of 15 amino acids. The CDR3 DNA is TGTGCCAGCAGCCTAGGGCCCCAGTTTAACACTGAAGCTTTCTTT. It translates to CASSLGPQFNTEAFF.

The rearrangement joins TRBV7-8 to TRBJ2-1; 9 nucleotides align to TRBD1. Trimming removed 3 bases from V and 3 bases from J; junction bases left unmatched: 6. The CDR3 is 16 amino acids. Germline assignment: CDR1 SGHVS and CDR2 FQNEAQ. The CDR3 nucleotides read TGTGCCAGCAGCTTGAACAGGGGGCGCATCTACAATGAGCAGTTCTTC. It codes for CASSLNRGRIYNEQFF.

V gene TRBV29-1 combines with J gene TRBJ1-2; D is uncertain. The CDR3 covers 11 residues. Germline V gene lookup returns CDR1 SQVTM and CDR2 ANQGSEA. V was trimmed by 8 bases and J by 5 bases, leaving 12 bases between them. CDR3 protein: CSSDGIYGYTF. The CDR3 DNA follows: TGCAGCTCTGACGGGATTTATGGCTACACCTTC.